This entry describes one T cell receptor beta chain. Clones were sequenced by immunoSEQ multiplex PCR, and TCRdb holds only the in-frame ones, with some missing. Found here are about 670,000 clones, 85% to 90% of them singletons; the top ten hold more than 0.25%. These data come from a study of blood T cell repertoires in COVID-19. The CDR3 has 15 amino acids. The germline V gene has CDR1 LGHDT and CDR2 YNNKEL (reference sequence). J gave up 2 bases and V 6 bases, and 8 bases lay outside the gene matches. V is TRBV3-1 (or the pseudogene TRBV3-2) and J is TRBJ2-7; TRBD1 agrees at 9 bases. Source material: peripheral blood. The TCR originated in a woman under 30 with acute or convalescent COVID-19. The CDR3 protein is CASRGWRTGAYEQYF. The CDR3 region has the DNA TGTGCCAGCAGGGGGTGGAGGACAGGGGCCTACGAGCAGTACTTC.